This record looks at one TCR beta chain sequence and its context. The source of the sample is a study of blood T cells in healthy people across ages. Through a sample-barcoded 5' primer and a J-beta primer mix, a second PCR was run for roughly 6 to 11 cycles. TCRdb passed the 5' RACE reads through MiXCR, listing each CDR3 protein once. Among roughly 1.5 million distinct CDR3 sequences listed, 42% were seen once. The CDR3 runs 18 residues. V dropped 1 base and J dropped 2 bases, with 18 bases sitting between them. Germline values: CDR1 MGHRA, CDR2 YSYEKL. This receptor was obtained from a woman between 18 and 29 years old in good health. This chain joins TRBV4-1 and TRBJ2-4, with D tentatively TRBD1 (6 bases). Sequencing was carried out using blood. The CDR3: CASSQGTARGTTKNIQYF. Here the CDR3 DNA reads TGCGCCAGCAGCCAAGGAACGGCCAGGGGAACGACCAAAAACATTCAGTACTTC.